Sequencing of this TCR beta chain was carried out in a study of blood T cell repertoires in COVID-19. Study in general: Sites across the United States, Italy and Spain contributed samples from acute and convalescent COVID-19. The analysed material was cDNA or gDNA that came from T cells, B-cell-depleted T cells, or PBMCs.

Germline V lookup: CDR1 SGHRS, CDR2 YFSETQ. Between the trimmed V and J ends, which lost 2 bases and 2 bases, there was a span of 10 bases. This CDR3 has 14 amino acids. Generated by immunoSEQ multiplex PCR, the TCRdb table keeps only in-frame clones and is missing some. This sample has roughly 250,000 clones, with around nine tenths found just once. The TCR originated in a man in his forties who had recovered from COVID-19. The rearrangement joins TRBV5-1 to TRBJ2-5; D is ambiguous. The source material was PBMCs or T cells enriched from blood (not recorded which). The CDR3 DNA reads as TGCGCCAGCAGCTTCGGCGGAACACAAGAGACCCAGTACTTC. Protein product: CASSFGGTQETQYF.